Included here is one TCR beta chain sequence, with context. The data stem from a study of T cells expressing NK-cell markers. Using the 5' RACE reads, TCRdb records one entry per CDR3 protein without DNA. Its table records about 170,000 distinct CDR3 sequences. This clonotype was obtained from a man aged 18 to 69 in good health. The specimen sequenced was blood T cells: a sorted CD56 or NKG2C T cell subset, CD4+ or CD8+ T cells, or bulk PBMC T cells (not recorded which).

This chain's CDR3 is CASIRQGERYEQYF. The chain uses TRBV28 and TRBJ2-7; the D gene TCRdb calls, TRBD1, cannot be checked with no DNA. This CDR3 contains 14 residues. Germline V gives CDR1 MDHEN, CDR2 SYDVKM.